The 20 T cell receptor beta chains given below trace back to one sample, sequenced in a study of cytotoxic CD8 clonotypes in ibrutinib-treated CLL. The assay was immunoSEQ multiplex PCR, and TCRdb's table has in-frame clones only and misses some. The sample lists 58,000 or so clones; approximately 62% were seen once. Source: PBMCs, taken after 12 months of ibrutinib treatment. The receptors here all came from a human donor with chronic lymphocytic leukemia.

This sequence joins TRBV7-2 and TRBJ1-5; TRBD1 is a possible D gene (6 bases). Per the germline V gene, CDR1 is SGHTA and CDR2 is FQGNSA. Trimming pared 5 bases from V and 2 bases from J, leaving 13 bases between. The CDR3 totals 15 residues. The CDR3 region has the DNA TGTGCCAGCAGCCCCTACGAGGGGGGCAATCAGCCCCAGCATTTT. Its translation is CASSPYEGGNQPQHF.

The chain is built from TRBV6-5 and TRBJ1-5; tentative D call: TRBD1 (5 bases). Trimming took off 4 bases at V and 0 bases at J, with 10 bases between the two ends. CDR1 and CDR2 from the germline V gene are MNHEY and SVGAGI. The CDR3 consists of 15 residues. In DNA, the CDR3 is TGTGCCAGCAGTTCGGGGGACCGTAGCAATCAGCCCCAGCATTTT. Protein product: CASSSGDRSNQPQHF.

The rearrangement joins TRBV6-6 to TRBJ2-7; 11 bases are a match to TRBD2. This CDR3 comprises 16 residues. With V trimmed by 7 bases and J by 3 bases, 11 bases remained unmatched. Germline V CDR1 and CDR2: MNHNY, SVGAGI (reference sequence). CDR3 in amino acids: CASMGRLAGLYYEQYF. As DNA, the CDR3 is TGTGCCAGCATGGGAAGACTAGCGGGACTATACTACGAGCAGTACTTC.

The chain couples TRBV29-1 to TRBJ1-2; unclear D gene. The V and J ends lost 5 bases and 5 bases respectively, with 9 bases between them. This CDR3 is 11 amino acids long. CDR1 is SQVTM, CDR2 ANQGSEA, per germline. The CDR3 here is CSVPTVYGYTF. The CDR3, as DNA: TGCAGCGTTCCGACGGTTTATGGCTACACCTTC. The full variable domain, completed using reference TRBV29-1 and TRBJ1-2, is SAVISQKPSRDICQRGTSLTIQCQVDSQVTMMFWYRQQPGQSLTLIATANQGSEATYESGFVIDKFPISRPNLTFSTLTVSNMSPEDSSIYLCSVPTVYGYTFGSGTRLTVV.

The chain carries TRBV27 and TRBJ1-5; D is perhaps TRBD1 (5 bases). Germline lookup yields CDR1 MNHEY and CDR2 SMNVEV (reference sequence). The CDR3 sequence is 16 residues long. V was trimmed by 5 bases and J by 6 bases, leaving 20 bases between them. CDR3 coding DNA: TGTGCCAGCAGTGCATACACAGGTATTGGGGTTCAGCCCCAGCATTTT. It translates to CASSAYTGIGVQPQHF.

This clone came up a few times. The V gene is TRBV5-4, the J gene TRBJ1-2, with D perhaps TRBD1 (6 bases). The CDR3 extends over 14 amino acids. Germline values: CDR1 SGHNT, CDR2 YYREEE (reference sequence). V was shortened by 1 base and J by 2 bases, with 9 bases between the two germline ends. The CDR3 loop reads CASSLFQGNYGYTF. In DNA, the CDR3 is TGTGCCAGCAGCTTGTTCCAGGGGAACTATGGCTACACCTTC.

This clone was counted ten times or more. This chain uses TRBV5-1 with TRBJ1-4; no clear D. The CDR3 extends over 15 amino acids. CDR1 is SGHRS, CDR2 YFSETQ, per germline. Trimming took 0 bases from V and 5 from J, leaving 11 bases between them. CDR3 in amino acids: CASSLAATGNEKLFF. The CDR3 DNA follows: TGCGCCAGCAGCTTGGCCGCCACGGGGAATGAAAAACTGTTTTTT.

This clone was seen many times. This CDR3 is CASRTTQGAVGYSPLHF. CDR3 in DNA: TGTGCCAGCAGGACTACACAGGGGGCGGTTGGGTATTCACCCCTCCACTTT. This sequence joins TRBV2 and TRBJ1-6, with TRBD1 matching over 9 bases. Germline assignment: CDR1 SNHLY and CDR2 FYNNEI. The V and J ends lost 6 bases and 8 bases, in that order; junction bases with no gene match: 14. The CDR3 has 17 residues.

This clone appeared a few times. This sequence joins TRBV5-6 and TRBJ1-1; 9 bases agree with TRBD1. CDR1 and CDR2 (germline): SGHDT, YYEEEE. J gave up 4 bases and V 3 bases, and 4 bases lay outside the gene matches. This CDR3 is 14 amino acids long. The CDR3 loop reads CASSYTGGRTEAFF. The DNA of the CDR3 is TGTGCCAGCAGCTATACAGGGGGCCGCACTGAAGCTTTCTTT.

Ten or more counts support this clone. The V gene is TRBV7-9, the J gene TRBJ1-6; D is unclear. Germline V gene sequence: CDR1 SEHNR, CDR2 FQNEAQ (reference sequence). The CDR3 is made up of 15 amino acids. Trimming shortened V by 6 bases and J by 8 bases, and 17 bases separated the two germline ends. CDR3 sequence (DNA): TGTGCCAGCAGACCCAGAGGGATGGAAGATTCACCCCTCCACTTT. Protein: CASRPRGMEDSPLHF.

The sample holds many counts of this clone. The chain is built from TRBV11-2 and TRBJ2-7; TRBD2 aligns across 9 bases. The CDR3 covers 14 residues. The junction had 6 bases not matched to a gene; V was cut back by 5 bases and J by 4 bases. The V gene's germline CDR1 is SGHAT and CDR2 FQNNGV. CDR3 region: CASSPSAGGYEQYF. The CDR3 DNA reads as TGTGCCAGCAGCCCCTCCGCGGGAGGGTACGAGCAGTACTTC.

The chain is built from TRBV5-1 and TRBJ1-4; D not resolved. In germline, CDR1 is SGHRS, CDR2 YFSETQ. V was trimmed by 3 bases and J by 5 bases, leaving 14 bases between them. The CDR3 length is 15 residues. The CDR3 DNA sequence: TGCGCCAGCAGCTCAAAGGGAGGATCGAATGAAAAACTGTTTTTT. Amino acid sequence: CASSSKGGSNEKLFF. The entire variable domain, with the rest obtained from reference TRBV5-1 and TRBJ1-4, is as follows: KAGVTQTPRYLIKTRGQQVTLSCSPISGHRSVSWYQQTPGQGLQFLFEYFSETQRNKGNFPGRFSGRQFSNSRSEMNVSTLELGDSALYLCASSSKGGSNEKLFFGSGTQLSVL.

The CDR3 DNA is TGTGCCAGCTCGCACCGAACCCACGTTGGCTACGAGCAGTACTTC. This codes for CASSHRTHVGYEQYF. The rearrangement links TRBV18 to TRBJ2-7; the D is unclear. Germline values: CDR1 KGHSH, CDR2 LQKENI. V gave up 6 bases and J gave up 3 bases, with 18 bases separating them. The CDR3 covers 15 residues. Full variable domain (remainder filled in from reference TRBV18 and TRBJ2-7): NAGVMQNPRHLVRRRGQEARLRCSPMKGHSHVYWYRQLPEEGLKFMVYLQKENIIDESGMPKERFSAEFPKEGPSILRIQQVVRGDSAAYFCASSHRTHVGYEQYFGPGTRLTVT.

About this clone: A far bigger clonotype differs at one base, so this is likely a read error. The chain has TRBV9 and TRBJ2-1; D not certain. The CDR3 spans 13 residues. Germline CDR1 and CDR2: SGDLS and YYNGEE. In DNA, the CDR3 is TGTGCCAGCAGCCCAGATCCAGGCAATGGGCAGTTCTTC. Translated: CASSPDPGNGQFF.

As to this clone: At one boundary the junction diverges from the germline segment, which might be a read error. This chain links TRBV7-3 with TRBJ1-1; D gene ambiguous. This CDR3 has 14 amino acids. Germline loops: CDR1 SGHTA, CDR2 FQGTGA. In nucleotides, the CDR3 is TGTGCCAGCAGCTTAGGCAGTGGCATGCCTATCCCCATCTTT. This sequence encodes CASSLGSGMPIPIF.

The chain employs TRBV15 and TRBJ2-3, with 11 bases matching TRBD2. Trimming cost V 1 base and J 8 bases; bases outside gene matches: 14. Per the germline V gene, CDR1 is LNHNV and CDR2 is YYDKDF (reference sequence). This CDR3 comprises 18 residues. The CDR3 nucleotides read TGTGCCACCAGCAGAGTTCTCGGACTAGCGGGTCAAAAGGTTACGCAGTATTTT. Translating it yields CATSRVLGLAGQKVTQYF.

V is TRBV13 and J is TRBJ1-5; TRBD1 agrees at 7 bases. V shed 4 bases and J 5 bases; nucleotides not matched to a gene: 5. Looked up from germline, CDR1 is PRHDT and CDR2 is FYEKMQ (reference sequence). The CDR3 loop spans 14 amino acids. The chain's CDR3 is CASSSGGFDQPQHF. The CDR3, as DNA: TGTGCCAGCAGCTCAGGGGGATTCGATCAGCCCCAGCATTTT.

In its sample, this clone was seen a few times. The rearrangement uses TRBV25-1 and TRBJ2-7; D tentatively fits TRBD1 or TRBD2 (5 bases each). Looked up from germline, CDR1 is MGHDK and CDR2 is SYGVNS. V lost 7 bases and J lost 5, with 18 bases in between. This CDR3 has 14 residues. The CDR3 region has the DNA TGTGCCAGCATCCCTACCCGAGGGGTCGACGAGCAGTACGTC. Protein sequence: CASIPTRGVDEQYV.

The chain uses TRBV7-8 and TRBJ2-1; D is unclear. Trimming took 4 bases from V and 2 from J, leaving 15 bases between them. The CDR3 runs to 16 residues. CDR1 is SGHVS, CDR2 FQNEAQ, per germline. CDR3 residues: CASSSLLGNAYNEQFF. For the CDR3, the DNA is TGTGCCAGCAGCTCCCTGTTGGGGAATGCCTACAATGAGCAGTTCTTC.

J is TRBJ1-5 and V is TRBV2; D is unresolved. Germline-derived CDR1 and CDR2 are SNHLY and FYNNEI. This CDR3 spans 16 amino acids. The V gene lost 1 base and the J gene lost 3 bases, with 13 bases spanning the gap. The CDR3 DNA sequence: TGTGCCAGCAGTGAAGGTCATCGAGACCCCAATCAGCCCCAGCATTTT. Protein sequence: CASSEGHRDPNQPQHF. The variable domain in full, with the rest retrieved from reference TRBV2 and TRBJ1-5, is EPEVTQTPSHQVTQMGQEVILRCVPISNHLYFYWYRQILGQKVEFLVSFYNNEISEKSEIFDDQFSVERPDGSNFTLKIRSTKLEDSAMYFCASSEGHRDPNQPQHFGDGTRLSIL.